This TCR beta chain emerged from a study of cytomegalovirus exposure and HLA in healthy donors (dated by TCRdb to about 2017). Some background on the complete study: An earlier analysis of 587 of the donors reported about 280 Gb of sequence data and 117 million unique TCR beta sequences obtained from around 170 million T cells. Approximately 330 gigabases of sequencing data and 70 million to 95 million unique TCR sequences made up an early release that covered several hundred HLA-typed donors. Of the 350 to 450 genotyped donors, roughly 80% were placed in the genetic ancestry cluster associated with self-reported Caucasian donors. The study aimed to test whether cataloging public T cell receptors could reveal signatures of past pathogen exposure. The study profiled the T cell repertoires of more than 500 subjects by immunosequencing and related them to cytomegalovirus serostatus. In addition to the first cohort of approximately 650 subjects, a separate validation cohort of some 120 different subjects was used. To predict cytomegalovirus infection status, the study combined high-throughput TCR immunosequencing, statistical association of individual TCRs with disease status, and machine learning. To study patterns of TCR occurrence, a later analysis re-analyzed previously published TCR beta repertoires from around 660 donors and added high-resolution HLA genotyping. The later analysis used no new phenotypic data to find candidate immune exposures, relying instead on TCR beta sequences and their occurrence across donors. To decide whether each TCR beta V gene segment behaved as functional or pseudogenic, an earlier analysis of approximately 620 of the donors relied on high-throughput TCR beta sequencing. Donor age, sex, ethnicity and CMV serostatus were compiled alongside the repertoire data. In a later genetic analysis, genome-wide SNP genotypes for about three fifths of the roughly 670 donors were used, and that subset was treated as a discovery cohort. All discovery cohort repertoires had been generated using a single sequencing platform. HLA typing covered class I and class II loci at four-digit resolution. The number of donors typed differed by locus, with roughly 629-640 for A, B, C, DRB1 and DQB1, more than 500 for DQA1, 606 for DPA1, and about 450 for DPB1. A few DR-DQ haplotypes were treated as single units for association and clustering because of strong linkage in the cohort. Among around 400 genotyped donors of the cohort, an average of around 240,000 unique TCR beta nucleotide sequences were sequenced per donor, roughly 20% of them non-productive. Overall study results and their limits: In an earlier analysis of fewer than 750 of the donors, most TCR beta V segments were observed in productive rearrangements about 90% or about 30% of the time, broadly matching IMGT annotations. A few of the identified cytomegalovirus-associated TCR beta chains were confirmed in vitro to be specific for cytomegalovirus antigens. The earlier analysis of some 540 of the donors excluded some 15 rarely observed V segments, including chromosome 9 orphons, because counts were too low. Because HLA typing was unavailable for some donors at each locus, only the typed subset was used in association tests. Sequencing depth was assumed to be roughly uniform across donors in the presence/absence analyses, though that assumption may not hold. In this cohort, only TCR beta chains were sequenced, and detectable features were limited by the absence of alpha or paired-chain data. In the study, 150 to 200 TCR beta chains were listed as associated with cytomegalovirus. When HLA alleles, especially DR and DQ, strongly co-occurred, TCR associations were difficult to assign to individual alleles. In a later genetic analysis, fewer N-insertions in productive TCRs were reported among donors in an Asian-associated ancestry cluster than the roughly 700-donor mean. A further reported finding was that TCR beta sequences accurately predicted the HLA-A and HLA-B alleles for most subjects in the first cohort. In a later analysis, the rate of TCR association differed among HLA loci, with DRB1 alleles having the most associated TCRs and HLA-C alleles having the fewest. The sequencing pipeline was judged likely to have produced a cluster of highly shared sequence variants as a technical artifact. In a later analysis, HLA-associated TCR beta chains were found to be more clonally expanded and to have lower generation probabilities than equally common non-associated chains. Correlated functional status among segregating V segments might reflect linkage disequilibrium, but an unknown experimental factor could not be ruled out. The classifier was reported to diagnose cytomegalovirus status with high specificity and sensitivity in both the original and validation cohorts. According to the authors, the approach could potentially be generalized to other disease states and immunological phenotypes. Immune exposure information for the cohort was limited to CMV serostatus. While some public TCRs were present in many individuals, most TCR sequences turned up only very rarely across donors. In a later analysis, some 17,000 TCR beta sequences were associated with specific HLA alleles at a false discovery rate of 0.05. V-gene and J-gene trimming of TCR beta chains was associated with a missense DCLRE1C variant in a later genetic analysis, and the association was replicated in an independent cohort. A later analysis reported that several top co-occurrence clusters appeared linked to parvovirus B19, influenza, CMV and Epstein-Barr virus. Most CMV-associated TCR beta chains appeared to be HLA-restricted in a later analysis, and the HLA associations seemed to be driven largely by CMV exposure. Some IMGT-functional V segments, including TRBV6-2 and TRBV6-3, could not be distinguished by the 87-base-pair reads and were therefore excluded.

On this clone itself: Its antigen remains undetermined. Base-call qualities are not available, and no considerably larger clone is one nucleotide away.

The cohort comprised approximately 700 healthy bone marrow donors. At the time of sampling, every cohort member was nominally healthy, though immune exposures that went unrecorded were likely present. The donor was CMV seronegative and belonged to the group of roughly 330 seronegative cohort members. Every donor gave a peripheral blood sample, and the peripheral blood mononuclear cells from that sample were used for TCR beta sequencing. The Qiagen DNeasy Blood Extraction Kit was used to extract genomic DNA from the blood cell samples. The CDR3 contains 15 residues, cysteine and phenylalanine counted. Here the CDR3 DNA is all that survives: 45 bases in frame from base 1. Ends trimmed: V by 4 bases, J by 0 bases; bases unmatched to a gene: 6. Based on the germline V gene (reference sequence), the CDR1 and CDR2 sequences are SGHNT and YYREEE. To prepare the library, the immunoSEQ multiplex PCR assay was applied. A mixture of 60 forward primers for TCR Vbeta segments and 13 reverse primers for TCR Jbeta segments was used in the multiplex PCR. The CDR3 region of rearranged TCR beta genes was amplified from genomic DNA with a multiplex PCR assay. Amplified TCR beta libraries were sequenced as 87-base-pair reads on the Illumina HiSeq System. Under the source paper's analysis protocol: In a later analysis, tens of millions of unique TCR beta chains were counted across the approximately 670 repertoires, and around 11 million of these chains were shared by at least two donors. To remove PCR and sequencing errors, raw reads were error-corrected and collapsed into unique sequences using a nearest-neighbor algorithm that merged closely related sequences. To assign V, D and J gene segments, CDR3 sequences were aligned to IMGT reference sequences. Each retained sequence needed at least a six-nucleotide match to both a V gene segment and a J gene segment. Rearrangements were classified as productive when the CDR3 lacked stop codons and remained in frame with V and J, and all other rearrangements were classified as non-productive. CDR3 was defined according to IMGT convention as the region running from the second conserved V-encoded cysteine to the conserved J-encoded phenylalanine. Sequences without an unambiguous match to a single V gene segment were excluded from the earlier analysis of approximately 600 of the donors. In an earlier analysis of 587 of the donors, a V segment was called functional when productive rearrangements were above 56.7%, and segregating when the standard deviation between donors exceeded 5%. A statistical classification framework was built to diagnose cytomegalovirus status from the catalog of TCR beta chain sequences. V and J gene assignment, in a later analysis, came from comparing TCR nucleotide sequences with IMGT/GENE-DB human TR gene sequences. Using the TCRdist pipeline, a later analysis assigned CDR3 sequences along with most-parsimonious VDJ recombination scenarios. A later analysis defined each TCR beta chain by its CDR3 amino acid sequence plus V-gene family, and excluded reads lacking a unique V-gene family. A later analysis removed several hundred highly shared, low-generation-probability nucleotide sequences to deal with suspected cross-contamination and a sequencing artifact. A later analysis calculated a clonal expansion index for each public chain from normalized within-repertoire ranks of inferred template counts. In a later analysis, generation probabilities were computed with a VDJ recombination model fitted to out-of-frame rearrangements, and the resulting probabilities were checked against IGoR. In a later analysis, hypergeometric tests were used to score TCR-TCR, TCR-HLA and TCR-CMV co-occurrence, with a repertoire-size bias correction applied to TCR pairs. In a later analysis, false discovery rates were estimated by permuting HLA or CMV assignments 20 times. In a later analysis, co-occurring TCRs were grouped with DBSCAN, and TCRdist sequence similarity was added when clustering was performed within HLA-allele-positive subsets. Co-occurrence clustering excluded repertoires with fewer than 30,000 or more than 120,000 public chains, plus five with anomalous nucleotide sharing. The table was pulled from immuneACCESS by TCRdb, which kept in-frame rearrangements only. Such tables lose some clones; where checked, under half of the loss comes from unresolved V genes, and the rest has no known cause. The V and J calls and clone size were taken over from that table, and D and trimming were inferred from the DNA. The sample table lists around 120,000 clones, approximately 80% of them with a count of one. The top ten clones comprise about 0.22% of the sample.

This receptor was taken from a man aged 50 to 60 in good health and CMV-seronegative. The V gene is TRBV5-4 and the J gene is TRBJ1-2, with 7 middle bases fitting TRBD1. Sequenced material: PBMCs. The nucleotide sequence is given as TGTGCCAGCAGCCCGGGACAGAGATCTAACTATGGCTACACCTTC. This encodes CASSPGQRSNYGYTF.